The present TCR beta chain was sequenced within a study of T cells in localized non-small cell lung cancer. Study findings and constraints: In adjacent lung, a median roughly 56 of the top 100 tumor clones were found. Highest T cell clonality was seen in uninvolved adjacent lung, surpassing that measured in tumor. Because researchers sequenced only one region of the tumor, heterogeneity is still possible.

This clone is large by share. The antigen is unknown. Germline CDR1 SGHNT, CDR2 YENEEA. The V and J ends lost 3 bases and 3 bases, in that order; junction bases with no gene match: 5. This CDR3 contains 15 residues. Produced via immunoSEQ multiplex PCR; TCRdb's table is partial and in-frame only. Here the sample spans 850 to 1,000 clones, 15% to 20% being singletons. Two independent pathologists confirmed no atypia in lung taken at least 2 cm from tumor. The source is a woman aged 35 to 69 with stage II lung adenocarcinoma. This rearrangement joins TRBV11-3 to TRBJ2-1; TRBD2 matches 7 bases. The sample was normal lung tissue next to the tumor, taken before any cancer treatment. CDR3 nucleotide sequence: TGTGCCAGCAGCTTGGTGGTAGCGGGCTACAATGAGCAGTTCTTC. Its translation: CASSLVVAGYNEQFF. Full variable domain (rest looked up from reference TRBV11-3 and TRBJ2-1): EAGVVQSPRYKIIEKKQPVAFWCNPISGHNTLYWYLQNLGQGPELLIRYENEEAVDDSQLPKDRFSAERLKGVDSTLKIQPAELGDSAVYLCASSLVVAGYNEQFFGPGTRLTVL.